These 5 T cell receptor beta chains were sequenced from one sample in a study of beta chain features in type 1 diabetes. Expressed TCRB transcripts were sequenced after all isolated RNA was converted to cDNA. TCRdb's table, derived via immunoSEQ multiplex PCR, lists solely in-frame clones and lacks some. Of about 900,000 clones listed, roughly a sixth are singletons. The sequenced sample was naive CD4+ T cells from blood. The receptors here all came from a woman between 18 and 29 years old in good health.

This chain uses TRBV6-5 with TRBJ2-5, with 11 positions matching TRBD2. The J call may be in error: the DNA end matches TRBJ2-7 better. Germline assignment: CDR1 MNHEY and CDR2 SVGAGI. This CDR3 contains 14 residues. The CDR3 DNA reads as TGTGCCAGCAGTTCACTAGCGGGAGCGACCGAGCAGTACTTC. It codes for CASSSLAGATEQYF.

J is TRBJ1-1 and V is TRBV19; D is unclear. The CDR3 sequence is 14 residues long. V shed 4 bases and J shed 6 bases, with 15 bases lying between them. Per germline, CDR1 LNHDA and CDR2 SQIVND (reference sequence). The CDR3 loop is CASSRAWKNSEAFF. The CDR3 DNA reads as TGTGCCAGTAGTAGAGCCTGGAAAAACTCTGAAGCTTTCTTT.

This chain connects TRBV4-2 to TRBJ2-5, with 10 bases identical to TRBD2. V shed 0 bases and J 9 bases; nucleotides not matched to a gene: 10. Germline V gene data show CDR1 as LGHNA and CDR2 as YNFKEQ. The length of the CDR3 is 16 residues. The CDR3, as DNA: TGTGCCAGCAGCCAAGATCCAGCGGGAGGGGGTAGGGCCCAGTACTTC. It is translated as CASSQDPAGGGRAQYF.

There are a few counts of this clone. This sequence joins TRBV4-2 and TRBJ2-1, with TRBD2 matching over 10 bases. CDR1 is LGHNA, CDR2 YNFKEQ, per germline. The CDR3 loop spans 17 amino acids. The V and J ends lost 0 bases and 5 bases, in that order; junction bases with no gene match: 7. CDR3 region: CASSQERGTSVNNEQFF. The CDR3 DNA follows: TGTGCCAGCAGCCAAGAGAGGGGGACTAGCGTGAACAATGAGCAGTTCTTC.

This chain links TRBV2 with TRBJ1-5; TRBD1 is a possible D gene (6 bases). V was pared by 4 bases and J by 4 bases, with 17 bases between. The CDR3 length is 16 residues. Per the germline V gene, CDR1 is SNHLY and CDR2 is FYNNEI. The CDR3 sequence: CASSGNRVPGNQPQHF. The CDR3 bases are TGTGCCAGCAGTGGGAACAGGGTCCCTGGGAATCAGCCCCAGCATTTT.